This record covers a single T cell receptor beta chain. No antigen is known for it. This entry belongs to a study of post-analysis software for immune sequencing data. As for the study in general: The disease courses spanned relapsing-remitting, secondary progressive and progressive-relapsing forms of multiple sclerosis.

CDR1 is LGHDT, CDR2 YNNKEL, per germline (reference sequence). V was pared by 0 bases and J by 6 bases, with 12 bases between. This CDR3 comprises 14 residues. Prepared TCR beta cDNA libraries contained unique molecular identifiers. TCRdb itself ran the PCR reads through MiXCR, one entry per CDR3 protein. This table has over 300,000 distinct CDR3 sequences, less than 40% appearing once. The study's findings and limits: Analysis by F measure revealed that same-batch samples clustered strongly together. For normalized Chao1 diversity, multiple sclerosis patients scored significantly lower than controls did. Included in a set of four or five TRBV segments more frequent in patients than controls were TRBV5-6, TRBV5-1 and TRBV20-1.

Sequencing was carried out using blood. The V call is TRBV3-1, the J call TRBJ2-7; perhaps TRBD1 as D (5 bases). The TCR sequence derives from a girl between 10 and 17 years old with multiple sclerosis. The CDR3 sequence: CASSQETVNREQYF. CDR3 bases: TGTGCCAGCAGCCAAGAGACAGTAAATCGCGAGCAGTACTTC.